One sample yielded the 28 T cell receptor beta chains listed below, sequenced in a study of shared clonotypes between healthy human individuals. Libraries were prepared by immunoSEQ multiplex PCR; TCRdb keeps only in-frame clonotypes and omits some of them. Altogether under 1,900,000 clones are present, about 98.5% being singletons, with the ten largest covering approximately 0.4%. The sequencing input was naive CD4+ T cells sorted from blood. As for subset: CD45RA+ positively selected. These TCRs come from a young man in good health.

V usage is TRBV5-4 and J usage is TRBJ2-1; D is ambiguous. Germline V CDR1 and CDR2: SGHNT, YYREEE (reference sequence). The CDR3 runs 12 residues. V shed 0 bases and J shed 12 bases, with 10 bases lying between them. The DNA of the CDR3 is TGTGCCAGCAGCTTGGACGGAAAGGTGCAGTTCTTC. It codes for CASSLDGKVQFF.

In DNA, the CDR3 is TGTGCCAGCAGCCCCCCCACAGCTTCCTACGAGCAGTACTTC. Translated, it gives CASSPPTASYEQYF. This chain connects TRBV28 to TRBJ2-7; D call uncertain. The ends were cut back, 6 bases at V and 1 base at J, with 13 bases in the middle. The CDR3 loop spans 14 amino acids. CDR1 and CDR2 (germline): MDHEN, SYDVKM.

The chain's CDR3 is CASSTGPPSYEQYF. In DNA form, the CDR3 reads TGCGCCAGCAGCACGGGACCCCCCTCCTACGAGCAGTACTTC. V gene TRBV5-1 combines with J gene TRBJ2-7; D may match TRBD1 or TRBD2 (5 bases each). Germline V gives CDR1 SGHRS, CDR2 YFSETQ. The CDR3 consists of 14 residues. The germline V and J ends were trimmed by 4 bases and 0 bases, with 11 bases remaining between them. Variable domain in full (rest from reference TRBV5-1 and TRBJ2-7): KAGVTQTPRYLIKTRGQQVTLSCSPISGHRSVSWYQQTPGQGLQFLFEYFSETQRNKGNFPGRFSGRQFSNSRSEMNVSTLELGDSALYLCASSTGPPSYEQYFGPGTRLTVT.

The chain recombines TRBV19 with TRBJ2-1; D possibly uses TRBD1 or TRBD2 (6 bases each). Germline V gene sequence: CDR1 LNHDA, CDR2 SQIVND (reference sequence). Trimming left V 0 bases short and J 9 bases short, with 21 bases between. The CDR3 loop spans 17 amino acids. The CDR3 nucleotides are TGTGCCAGTAGTATAGATCTCGTGGAGGGGGTGTTCGGTGAGCAGTTCTTC. Amino acids: CASSIDLVEGVFGEQFF.

The rearrangement joins TRBV27 to TRBJ2-7; 8 bases map to TRBD1. This CDR3 spans 17 amino acids. From germline, CDR1 is MNHEY and CDR2 SMNVEV (reference sequence). Trimming took 6 bases from V and 5 from J; bases not matched to a gene: 18. The CDR3 sequence is CASRLDGRQGYLHEQYF. The DNA for the CDR3 is TGTGCCAGCAGACTAGACGGAAGACAGGGGTACCTACACGAGCAGTACTTC.

This clone is a singleton in its sample. This rearrangement joins TRBV5-3 to TRBJ2-3, with D possibly TRBD2 on 6 matching bases. TRBV5-3 is an ORF for which the function is uncertain. V lost 4 bases and J 6 bases, leaving 15 bases between the germline ends. The CDR3 extends over 14 amino acids. Here the CDR3 reads CARSQTRRADTQYF. CDR3 nucleotide sequence: TGTGCCAGAAGCCAGACTAGGAGGGCGGATACGCAGTATTTT.

The chain joins TRBV7-7 to TRBJ2-5, with D possibly being TRBD1 (6 bases). This CDR3 comprises 16 residues. V was trimmed by 4 bases and J by 4 bases, leaving 19 bases between them. Per the germline V gene, CDR1 is SSHAT and CDR2 is FNYEAQ (reference sequence). The CDR3 DNA reads as TGTGCCAGCAGCTCTCTAAACGTCAGGGGACCAGAGACCCAGTACTTC. It codes for CASSSLNVRGPETQYF.

The chain joins TRBV4-3 to TRBJ1-5; TRBD1 aligns across 7 bases. The CDR3 runs 17 residues. Germline CDR1 and CDR2: LGHNA and YSLEER. The V segment lost 3 bases and the J segment 0 bases; nucleotides outside the gene matches: 8. DNA for the CDR3: TGCGCCAGCAGCCAGGACCGGACAGGAGATAGCAATCAGCCCCAGCATTTT. Amino acids: CASSQDRTGDSNQPQHF.

With respect to this clone: Different DNA sequences within this sample yield the same CDR3. V usage is TRBV5-1 and J usage is TRBJ2-2; D might be TRBD1 (6 bases). The CDR3 is 14 residues long. Germline values: CDR1 SGHRS, CDR2 YFSETQ. V was clipped by 4 bases and J by 2 bases, with 9 bases between them. Here the CDR3 reads CASSPQGNTGELFF. CDR3 DNA sequence: TGCGCCAGCAGCCCACAGGGTAACACCGGGGAGCTGTTTTTT.

V and J are TRBV12-5 and TRBJ1-2, with 8 bases identical to TRBD1. Germline V CDR1 and CDR2: LGHNT, FRNRAP. V gave up 4 bases and J gave up 6 bases; unmatched junction bases: 4. This CDR3 contains 13 residues. The chain's CDR3 is CASGSPGGDGYTF. The DNA of the CDR3 is TGTGCTAGTGGTTCGCCAGGGGGCGATGGCTACACCTTC.

This sequence joins TRBV2 and TRBJ1-1; D is perhaps TRBD1 (6 bases). Germline-derived CDR1 and CDR2 are SNHLY and FYNNEI. Deletions cut 6 bases from V and 5 bases from J, with 13 bases between. The CDR3 extends over 13 amino acids. The CDR3 loop is CASSNRDKTEAFF. The CDR3 DNA is TGTGCCAGCAGCAACCGGGACAAAACTGAAGCTTTCTTT.

This sequence joins TRBV25-1 and TRBJ2-3, with D perhaps TRBD2 (6 bases). CDR3 length: 15 amino acids. Trimming shortened V by 3 bases and J by 2 bases, and 12 bases separated the two germline ends. Germline V gives CDR1 MGHDK, CDR2 SYGVNS. The DNA for the CDR3 is TGTGCCAGCAGTGATAAGGCGGGACTCACAGATACGCAGTATTTT. Its protein product is CASSDKAGLTDTQYF.

This clone was detected once. This chain joins TRBV5-1 and TRBJ1-3; D is ambiguous. Germline-derived CDR1 and CDR2 are SGHRS and YFSETQ. The CDR3 is made up of 16 amino acids. Trimming took off 0 bases at V and 1 base at J, with 11 bases between the two ends. The CDR3 DNA reads as TGCGCCAGCAGCTTGGCCGGACGGTCATCTGGAAACACCATATATTTT. This encodes CASSLAGRSSGNTIYF. The variable domain in full, completed from reference TRBV5-1 and TRBJ1-3, reads KAGVTQTPRYLIKTRGQQVTLSCSPISGHRSVSWYQQTPGQGLQFLFEYFSETQRNKGNFPGRFSGRQFSNSRSEMNVSTLELGDSALYLCASSLAGRSSGNTIYFGEGSWLTVV.

The chain employs TRBV5-1 and TRBJ2-7, with 9 nucleotides matching TRBD1. V lost 2 bases, J lost 3 bases, and 12 bases stayed unmatched. The CDR3 consists of 17 residues. Germline assignment: CDR1 SGHRS and CDR2 YFSETQ. The CDR3 nucleotides read TGCGCCAGCAGCTTCGGAGGAATCCGGGACAGGGACTACGAGCAGTACTTC. This translates into CASSFGGIRDRDYEQYF. The whole variable domain, filled in from reference TRBV5-1 and TRBJ2-7, reads KAGVTQTPRYLIKTRGQQVTLSCSPISGHRSVSWYQQTPGQGLQFLFEYFSETQRNKGNFPGRFSGRQFSNSRSEMNVSTLELGDSALYLCASSFGGIRDRDYEQYFGPGTRLTVT.

The CDR3 is CSVEGTSGRSFNEQFF. The CDR3 DNA follows: TGCAGCGTTGAAGGGACTAGCGGGAGATCTTTCAATGAGCAGTTCTTC. This chain connects TRBV29-1 to TRBJ2-1; TRBD2 agrees at 13 bases. V lost 1 base to trimming and J lost 6 bases; unmatched junction nucleotides: 6. Looked up from germline, CDR1 is SQVTM and CDR2 is ANQGSEA. CDR3 length: 16 amino acids.

The chain links TRBV19 to TRBJ2-1; 8 bases align to TRBD2. Germline V lookup: CDR1 LNHDA, CDR2 SQIVND (reference sequence). Losses at the gene ends were 7 bases for V and 6 bases for J; bases not matched to a gene: 11. The length of the CDR3 is 15 residues. DNA of the CDR3: TGTGCCAGTACCACCTCGGGACTAGGAAGCAATGAGCAGTTCTTC. Protein: CASTTSGLGSNEQFF.

This chain connects TRBV10-2 to TRBJ2-1; 11 nucleotides align to TRBD2. This CDR3 has 16 amino acids. The junction had 11 bases not matched to a gene; V was cut back by 3 bases and J by 10 bases. The germline V gene has CDR1 WSHSY and CDR2 SAAADI. In DNA, the CDR3 is TGCGCCAGCAGTGAATCCGGGACTAGCGGCGCCCCGGAGCAGTTCTTC. This gives the protein CASSESGTSGAPEQFF.

About this clone: Different DNA sequences within this sample yield the same CDR3. The V gene is TRBV14, the J gene TRBJ2-7, with D uncertain. The CDR3 is 12 residues long. V gave up 4 bases and J gave up 1 base, with 5 bases separating them. Germline CDR1 reads SGHDN; CDR2 reads FVKESK. CDR3 in amino acids: CASSRSSYEQYF. The CDR3 DNA follows: TGTGCCAGCAGCCGCAGTTCCTACGAGCAGTACTTC.

This clone has only one observation. The chain is built from TRBV18 and TRBJ1-5; 11 nucleotides line up with TRBD1. The CDR3 is 19 residues long. Germline V gives CDR1 KGHSH, CDR2 LQKENI. The junction had 12 bases not matched to a gene; V was cut back by 5 bases and J by 0 bases. In DNA form, the CDR3 reads TGTGCCAGCTCAATGTACCGGGACAGGGGGTCCTATAGCAATCAGCCCCAGCATTTT. Protein: CASSMYRDRGSYSNQPQHF. Full variable domain (remainder filled in from reference TRBV18 and TRBJ1-5): NAGVMQNPRHLVRRRGQEARLRCSPMKGHSHVYWYRQLPEEGLKFMVYLQKENIIDESGMPKERFSAEFPKEGPSILRIQQVVRGDSAAYFCASSMYRDRGSYSNQPQHFGDGTRLSIL.

The chain uses TRBV27 and TRBJ2-7; 9 bases line up with TRBD2. The germline V gene has CDR1 MNHEY and CDR2 SMNVEV (reference sequence). V dropped 5 bases and J dropped 4; count of bases not matched to a gene: 9. The CDR3 covers 15 residues. CDR3 protein: CASSRPGTSRYEQYF. The CDR3 bases are TGTGCCAGCAGTCGACCGGGGACTAGCAGGTACGAGCAGTACTTC.

The count of this clone is one. The chain uses TRBV4-3 and TRBJ2-1, with D perhaps matching TRBD2 (6 bases). V lost 3 bases to trimming and J lost 9 bases, with 21 bases between them. The CDR3 consists of 16 residues. The germline V gene has CDR1 LGHNA and CDR2 YSLEER. The CDR3 region is CASSQGGLLQGGEQFF. CDR3 nucleotide sequence: TGCGCCAGCAGCCAGGGGGGACTCCTCCAGGGAGGTGAGCAGTTCTTC.

Notes on this clone: This same CDR3 is encoded by further DNA sequences in the sample. The genes are TRBV7-9 and TRBJ1-1; a weak D match, TRBD1 (6 bases). Germline loops: CDR1 SEHNR, CDR2 FQNEAQ (reference sequence). V lost 2 bases and J 4 bases, leaving 8 bases between the germline ends. There are 13 residues in the CDR3. The CDR3 DNA reads as TGTGCCAGCAGCTTACAGGGGAGCACTGAAGCTTTCTTT. Protein sequence: CASSLQGSTEAFF.

The CDR3: CAISSGATDTQYF. The DNA for the CDR3 is TGTGCCATCAGTAGCGGAGCTACAGATACGCAGTATTTT. The V and J genes are TRBV10-3 and TRBJ2-3, with D possibly being TRBD2 (5 bases). CDR3 length: 13 residues. The V end was cut by 5 bases, the J end by 3 bases, with 9 bases between. Looked up from germline, CDR1 is ENHRY and CDR2 is SYGVKD.

The V and J genes are TRBV9 and TRBJ1-1; D gene uncertain. This CDR3 region has 13 residues. Looked up from germline, CDR1 is SGDLS and CDR2 is YYNGEE. Trimming took off 0 bases at V and 8 bases at J, with 11 bases between the two ends. As DNA, the CDR3 is TGTGCCAGCAGCGTAGTCCCCGGCGGAGAAGCTTTCTTT. Its translation: CASSVVPGGEAFF.

V is TRBV4-1 and J is TRBJ2-7, with D possibly matching TRBD1 (6 bases). This CDR3 contains 18 residues. The germline gives CDR1 MGHRA, CDR2 YSYEKL. Between the trimmed V and J ends, which lost 0 bases and 0 bases, there was a span of 18 bases. The CDR3 DNA reads TGCGCCAGCAGCCAAGAGGGACCCCCAGACAGGAGCTCCTACGAGCAGTACTTC. Amino acids: CASSQEGPPDRSSYEQYF.

The gene calls are TRBV28 and TRBJ2-1, with TRBD2 identical over 9 bases. Looked up from germline, CDR1 is MDHEN and CDR2 is SYDVKM. This CDR3 comprises 14 residues. Unmatched junction bases numbered 6, after V lost 4 bases and J lost 8 bases. In nucleotides, the CDR3 is TGTGCCAGCAGTTCACCCGGGACTAGCCATGAGCAGTTCTTC. It is translated as CASSSPGTSHEQFF.

This chain links TRBV5-1 with TRBJ2-5, with 9 bases matching TRBD1. V shed 1 base and J 4 bases; nucleotides not matched to a gene: 8. This CDR3 has 16 amino acids. Germline V gene lookup returns CDR1 SGHRS and CDR2 YFSETQ. CDR3 in DNA: TGCGCCAGCAGCTTGTACCACAGGGGGCGCGGAGAGACCCAGTACTTC. As protein: CASSLYHRGRGETQYF.

The gene calls are TRBV11-3 and TRBJ2-1, with 11 bases matching TRBD2. The CDR3 has 17 amino acids. With 4 bases clipped from V and 13 bases from J, the junction kept 18 bases outside the gene matches. Germline V gene lookup returns CDR1 SGHNT and CDR2 YENEEA. Here the CDR3 reads CASSSTPGLAAFGTQFF. Here the CDR3 DNA reads TGTGCCAGCAGCTCAACCCCGGGACTAGCGGCCTTTGGGACCCAGTTCTTC. The complete variable domain, with remaining parts taken from reference TRBV11-3 and TRBJ2-1, reads EAGVVQSPRYKIIEKKQPVAFWCNPISGHNTLYWYLQNLGQGPELLIRYENEEAVDDSQLPKDRFSAERLKGVDSTLKIQPAELGDSAVYLCASSSTPGLAAFGTQFFGPGTRLTVL.